These T cell receptor beta chains were read from a single sample in a study of blood T cell repertoires in COVID-19. Profiling relied on immunoSEQ multiplex PCR, and the TCRdb table lists in-frame clones only, not all of them. In the table there are a few hundred thousand clones, 90% of which are singletons. The sample consisted of PBMCs or T cells enriched from blood (not recorded which). The receptors originated from a woman between 18 and 29 years old with acute COVID-19. The CDR3 runs from the conserved cysteine through the conserved F or W. D genes are given only for firm matches. Clone sizes are given selectively: once, few, many, or a class where the clone is expanded.

D	size	V	J	CDR3	DNA
-	-	TRBV29-1	TRBJ2-7	CSVGGYEQYF	TGCAGCGTGGGAGGCTACGAGCAGTACTTC
TRBD1	-	TRBV28	TRBJ1-1	CAIDNRGRGEAFF	TGTGCCATCGATAACAGGGGTAGGGGTGAAGCTTTCTTT
-	few	TRBV29-1	TRBJ1-1	CSVVGVGTEAFF	TGCAGCGTTGTAGGGGTCGGGACTGAAGCTTTCTTT
TRBD1	-	TRBV6-4	TRBJ2-3	CASSADRGTDTQYF	TGTGCCAGCAGTGCGGACAGGGGGACAGATACGCAGTATTTT
TRBD1	-	TRBV7-2	TRBJ2-7	CASSSAGTGNYEQYF	TGTGCCAGCAGTTCGGCCGGGACAGGGAACTACGAGCAGTACTTC
-	-	TRBV9	TRBJ2-5	CASSAEQGTQETQYF	TGTGCCAGCAGCGCGGAACAGGGAACCCAAGAGACCCAGTACTTC
TRBD1	-	TRBV10-3	TRBJ1-2	CAISDSRDSDDYTF	TGTGCCATCAGTGACAGCCGGGACAGTGATGACTACACCTTC
-	-	TRBV3-1/TRBV3-2	TRBJ2-7	CASSQRGQNEQYF	TGTGCCAGCAGCCAGCGGGGGCAGAACGAGCAGTACTTC
TRBD1	-	TRBV5-4	TRBJ2-7	CASRGAGGASYEQYF	TGTGCCAGCAGGGGTGCAGGGGGCGCGTCCTACGAGCAGTACTTC
TRBD2	-	TRBV5-1	TRBJ2-3	CASSLVSSGRVDTQYF	TGCGCCAGCAGCTTGGTGTCTAGCGGGAGGGTAGATACGCAGTATTTT
-	-	TRBV28	TRBJ2-2	CASSSLRGTNTGELFF	TGTGCCAGCAGTTCCCTTCGGGGTACGAACACCGGGGAGCTGTTTTTT
-	-	TRBV11-3	TRBJ2-5	CASSRRGEEETQYF	TGTGCCAGCAGCCGCAGGGGTGAGGAGGAGACCCAGTACTTC
-	once	TRBV4-1	TRBJ1-4	CASSLSATNEKLFF	TGCGCCAGCAGCCTCAGTGCAACTAATGAAAAACTGTTTTTT
-	-	TRBV5-1	TRBJ2-1	CASSSGVTAYNEQFF	TGCGCCAGCAGCTCAGGGGTCACGGCCTACAATGAGCAGTTCTTC
-	-	TRBV11-3	TRBJ2-6	CASSSRQSSGANVLTF	TGTGCCAGCAGCTCCAGACAGTCCTCTGGGGCCAACGTCCTGACTTTC
-	-	TRBV11-2	TRBJ1-1	CASSPGRGSAEAFF	TGTGCCAGCAGCCCCGGACGTGGGAGCGCGGAAGCTTTCTTT